Presented here are 13 T cell receptor beta chains from one specimen sequenced in a study of T cells in Graves' hyperthyroidism and ophthalmopathy. RNA transcripts were the template for amplifying TCR beta CDR3 regions. The HTBI primer set drove a first-round RT-PCR of the TCR CDR3. TCRdb itself ran the multiplex PCR reads through MiXCR, one entry per CDR3 protein. The sample shows about 420,000 distinct CDR3 sequences, around a sixth of them seen only once. The sequenced sample consisted of blood. The receptor set was obtained from a woman aged 18-29 years with Graves' hyperthyroidism.

This clonotype was seen repeatedly, ten times or more. The rearrangement uses TRBV28 and TRBJ1-5; no clear D. The CDR3 consists of 12 residues. Between the trimmed V and J ends, which lost 2 bases and 7 bases, there was a span of 6 bases. Germline values: CDR1 MDHEN, CDR2 SYDVKM. This chain's CDR3 is CASSLVGQPQHF. The CDR3 DNA follows: TGTGCCAGCAGTTTAGTCGGACAGCCCCAGCATTTT.

This clonotype showed up just a few times. The rearrangement links TRBV10-3 to TRBJ2-4, with 12 bases identical to TRBD2. V trimming: 4 bases; J trimming: 2 bases; junction bases outside the gene matches: 6. The CDR3 covers 17 residues. Germline V gene lookup returns CDR1 ENHRY and CDR2 SYGVKD. As DNA, the CDR3 is TGTGCCATCAGTGCCCGACTAGCGGGGGACACCAAAAACATTCAGTACTTC. Amino acid sequence: CAISARLAGDTKNIQYF.

This clonotype has a count of ten or more. V is TRBV11-2 and J is TRBJ2-7; D might be TRBD1 or TRBD2, each matching 7 bases. Per the germline V gene, CDR1 is SGHAT and CDR2 is FQNNGV. V shed 4 bases and J shed 2 bases, with 18 bases lying between them. The CDR3 runs 16 residues. Here the CDR3 DNA reads TGTGCCAGCAGCTGGGGAAAGGGAGGGGGCGCCTACGAGCAGTACTTC. Protein product: CASSWGKGGGAYEQYF. Based on the CDR3 plus reference TRBV11-2 and TRBJ2-7, the full variable domain is EAGVAQSPRYKIIEKRQSVAFWCNPISGHATLYWYQQILGQGPKLLIQFQNNGVVDDSQLPKDRFSAERLKGVDSTLKIQPAKLEDSAVYLCASSWGKGGGAYEQYFGPGTRLTVT.

This clonotype has a count of ten or more. J is TRBJ1-2 and V is TRBV7-8; 8 nucleotides agree with TRBD1. Germline values: CDR1 SGHVS, CDR2 FQNEAQ. Trimming took 5 bases from V and 8 from J; bases not matched to a gene: 10. This CDR3 is built from 14 residues. CDR3 nucleotide sequence: TGTGCCAGCAGCCCCCGGACAGGGCGAACCGGCTACACCTTC. Its translation: CASSPRTGRTGYTF. Looking up the rest from reference TRBV7-8 and TRBJ1-2 gives the full variable domain: GAGVSQSPRYKVAKRGQDVALRCDPISGHVSLFWYQQALGQGPEFLTYFQNEAQLDKSGLPSDRFFAERPEGSVSTLKIQRTQQEDSAVYLCASSPRTGRTGYTFGSGTRLTVV.

This clonotype was counted ten times or more. The rearrangement joins TRBV12-3 or TRBV12-4 to TRBJ1-5, with a possible D match to TRBD1 (5 bases). The CDR3 covers 17 residues. Deletions cut 4 bases from V and 1 base from J, with 17 bases between. The CDR3 DNA follows: TGTGCCAGCAGTTCAAATTGGGGGGAGGTGAGCAATCAGCCCCAGCATTTT. This translates into CASSSNWGEVSNQPQHF.

V is TRBV28 and J is TRBJ1-5; 9 positions agree with TRBD1. CDR1 is MDHEN and CDR2 is SYDVKM in the germline V gene. The J segment lost 7 bases and the V segment lost 4 bases, leaving 11 bases of the junction unmatched. The CDR3 has 16 residues. The CDR3 bases are TGTGCCAGCAGTTCCCTGACAGGGGGGCAGGGGCAGCCCCAGCATTTT. Translating gives CASSSLTGGQGQPQHF.

This clonotype has a count of ten or more. The rearrangement joins TRBV3-1 to TRBJ2-7; D remains unclear. The V gene lost 3 bases and the J gene lost 3 bases, with 12 bases spanning the gap. The CDR3 loop spans 14 amino acids. CDR1 LGHDT and CDR2 YNNKEL come from the germline V gene (reference sequence). CDR3 coding DNA: TGTGCCAGCAGCCAGTCTTACAGCTTCTACGAGCAGTACTTC. This encodes CASSQSYSFYEQYF.

This clonotype has only a few counts. The junction departs from germline at one end; a sequencing error may be responsible. This chain links TRBV19 with TRBJ2-5; the D call may be TRBD1 or TRBD2 (5 bases each). In germline, CDR1 is LNHDA, CDR2 SQIVND (reference sequence). The CDR3 runs 15 residues. The CDR3 protein is CTSSRIPGAAETQYF. CDR3 sequence (DNA): TGTACCAGTAGCCGAATTCCCGGGGCCGCCGAGACCCAGTACTTC.

In regard to this clonotype: This could be a read error, since a much larger clone is one nucleotide away. The rearrangement joins TRBV2 to TRBJ1-1; 7 nucleotides agree with TRBD1. Trimming took 6 bases from V and 1 from J; bases not matched to a gene: 5. Per germline, CDR1 SNHLY and CDR2 FYNNEI. The CDR3 is 14 residues long. Written as DNA, the CDR3 is TGTGCCAGCAGGGGGGGGACAGCGAACACTGAAGCTTTCTTT. Its translation: CASRGGTANTEAFF.

This clonotype was recorded a few times. The chain is built from TRBV28 and TRBJ1-1, with D perhaps matching TRBD1 (6 bases). The CDR3 loop spans 14 amino acids. CDR1 is MDHEN and CDR2 is SYDVKM in the germline V gene. The V gene lost 6 bases and the J gene lost 2 bases, with 13 bases spanning the gap. CDR3 sequence reads: CASRPGALNTEAFF. CDR3 nucleotides: TGTGCCAGCAGACCAGGGGCTCTAAACACTGAAGCTTTCTTT.

This clonotype has at least ten counts. The CDR3, as DNA: TGTGCCAGCCGGACACACTCCAGACGCACAGATACGCAGTATTTT. Translated: CASRTHSRRTDTQYF. The chain joins TRBV6-1 to TRBJ2-3, with a weak D call TRBD1 (5 bases). The germline V gene encodes CDR1 MNHNS and CDR2 SASEGT. The CDR3 spans 15 residues. The V and J ends lost 8 bases and 1 base respectively, with 16 bases between them.

Points on this clonotype: This likely comes from a read error, as the CDR3 has no conserved phenylalanine or tryptophan at its end. This chain connects TRBV6-1 to TRBJ1-1; D is unresolved. In germline, CDR1 is MNHNS, CDR2 SASEGT. V was pared by 9 bases and J by 5 bases, with 22 bases between. CDR3 length: 15 amino acids. CDR3 nucleotide sequence: TGTGCCAGTGCGACCTTATGGGTTTCGGAGACTGAAGCTTTCCTT. Amino acids: CASATLWVSETEAFL.

This clonotype was seen repeatedly, ten times or more. This chain connects TRBV5-6 to TRBJ2-7, with a weak D call TRBD1 (6 bases). Germline CDR1 is SGHDT and CDR2 is YYEEEE. The CDR3 has 12 amino acids. V was trimmed by 4 bases and J by 4 bases, leaving 9 bases between them. CDR3: CASSNQGYEQYF. The DNA for the CDR3 is TGTGCCAGCAGCAATCAGGGGTACGAGCAGTACTTC.